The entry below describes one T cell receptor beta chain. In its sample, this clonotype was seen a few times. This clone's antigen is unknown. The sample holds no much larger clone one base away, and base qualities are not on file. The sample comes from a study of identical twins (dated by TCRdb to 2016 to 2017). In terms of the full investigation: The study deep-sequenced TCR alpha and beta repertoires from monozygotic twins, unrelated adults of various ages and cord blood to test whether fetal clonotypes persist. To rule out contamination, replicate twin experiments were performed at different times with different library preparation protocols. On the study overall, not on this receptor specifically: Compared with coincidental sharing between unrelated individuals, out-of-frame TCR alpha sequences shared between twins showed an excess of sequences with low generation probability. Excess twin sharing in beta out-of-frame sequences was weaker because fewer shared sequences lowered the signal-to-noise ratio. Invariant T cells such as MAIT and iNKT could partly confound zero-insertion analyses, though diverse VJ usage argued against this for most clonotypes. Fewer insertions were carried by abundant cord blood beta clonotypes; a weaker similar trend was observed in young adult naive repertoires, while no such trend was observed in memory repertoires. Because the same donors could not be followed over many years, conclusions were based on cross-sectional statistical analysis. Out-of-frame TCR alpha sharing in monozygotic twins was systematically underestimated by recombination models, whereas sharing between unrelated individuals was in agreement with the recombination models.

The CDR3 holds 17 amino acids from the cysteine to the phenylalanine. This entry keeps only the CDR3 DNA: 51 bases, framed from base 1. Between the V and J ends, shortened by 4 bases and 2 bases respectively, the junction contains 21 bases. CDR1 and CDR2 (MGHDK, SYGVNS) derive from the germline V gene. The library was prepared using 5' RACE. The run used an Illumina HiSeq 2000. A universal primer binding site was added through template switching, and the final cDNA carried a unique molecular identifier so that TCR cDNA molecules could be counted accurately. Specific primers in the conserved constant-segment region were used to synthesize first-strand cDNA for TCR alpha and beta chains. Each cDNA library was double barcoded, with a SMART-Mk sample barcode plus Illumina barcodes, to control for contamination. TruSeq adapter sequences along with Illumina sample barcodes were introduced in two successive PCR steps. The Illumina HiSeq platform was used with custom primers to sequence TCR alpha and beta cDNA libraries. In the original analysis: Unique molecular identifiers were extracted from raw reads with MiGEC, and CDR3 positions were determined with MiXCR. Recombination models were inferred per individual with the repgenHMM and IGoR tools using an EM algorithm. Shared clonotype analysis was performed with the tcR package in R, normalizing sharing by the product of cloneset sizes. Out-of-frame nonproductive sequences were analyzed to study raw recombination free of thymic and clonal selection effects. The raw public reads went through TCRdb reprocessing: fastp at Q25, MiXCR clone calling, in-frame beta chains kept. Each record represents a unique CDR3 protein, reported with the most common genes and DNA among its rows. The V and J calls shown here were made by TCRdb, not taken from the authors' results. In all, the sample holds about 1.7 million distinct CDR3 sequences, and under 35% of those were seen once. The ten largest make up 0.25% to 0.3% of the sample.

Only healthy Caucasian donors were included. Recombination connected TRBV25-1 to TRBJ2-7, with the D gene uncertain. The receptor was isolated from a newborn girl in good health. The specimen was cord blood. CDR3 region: CASSGAGLSGPTYEQYF. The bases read TGTGCCAGCAGTGGAGCCGGCCTGTCAGGCCCCACCTACGAGCAGTACTTC.